This T cell receptor beta chain comes out of a study of glioma-infiltrating T cells. This CDR3 contains 16 residues. V was pared by 8 bases and J by 1 base, with 6 bases of the junction left unmatched. Germline V CDR1 and CDR2: ENHRY, SYGVKD. Amplification of TCR alpha and beta CDR3 regions from RNA used iRepertoire nested multiplex PCR. Tissue mRNA or PBMC total RNA, about 90-400 ng, went into one-step reverse transcription and amplification. TCRdb re-analysed the multiplex PCR reads in MiXCR, keeping a single row per CDR3 protein. The sample shows about 200,000 distinct CDR3 sequences, more than 25% of them seen only once. This clonotype came up many times. As yet, its antigen is unknown. General study findings and limits: Above-expected tissue-blood divergence occurred in all gliomas, most in low-grade ones. Tissue and blood shared very few CDR3 sequences.

This sequence was found in a human donor with low-grade glioma or glioblastoma, undergoing nonglioma brain surgery, or in good health (not recorded which). The chain employs TRBV10-3 and TRBJ2-6; 9 bases match TRBD1. The sample taken for sequencing was glioma tissue, nonneoplastic brain tissue, or PBMCs (not recorded which). The CDR3 DNA reads as TGTGCCATCCAACAGGGGGCGACATCTGGGGCCAACGTCCTGACTTTC. Translation gives CAIQQGATSGANVLTF.